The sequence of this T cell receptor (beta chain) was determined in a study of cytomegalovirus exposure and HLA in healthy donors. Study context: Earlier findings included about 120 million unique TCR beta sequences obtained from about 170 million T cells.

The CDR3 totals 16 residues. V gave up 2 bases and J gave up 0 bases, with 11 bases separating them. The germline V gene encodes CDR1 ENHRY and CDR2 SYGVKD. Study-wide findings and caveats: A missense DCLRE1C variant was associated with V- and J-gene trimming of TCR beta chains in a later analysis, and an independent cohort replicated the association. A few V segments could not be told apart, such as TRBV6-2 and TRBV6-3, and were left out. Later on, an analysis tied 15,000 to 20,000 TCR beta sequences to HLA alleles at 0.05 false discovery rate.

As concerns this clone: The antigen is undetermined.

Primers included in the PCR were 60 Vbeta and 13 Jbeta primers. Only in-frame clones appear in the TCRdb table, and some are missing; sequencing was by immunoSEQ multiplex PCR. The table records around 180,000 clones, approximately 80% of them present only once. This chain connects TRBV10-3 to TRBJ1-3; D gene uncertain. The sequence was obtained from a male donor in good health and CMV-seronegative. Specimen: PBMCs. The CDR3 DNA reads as TGTGCCATCAGTGAGAACAGCATCGACTCTGGAAACACCATATATTTT. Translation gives CAISENSIDSGNTIYF.